Shown below are 16 T cell receptor beta chains from a single sample sequenced in a study of patients and donors after allogeneic stem cell transplantation. TCRdb fed the RT-PCR reads into MiXCR, producing one record per CDR3 protein. The sample includes about 960,000 distinct CDR3 sequences, roughly 17% of them seen just once. Specimen: blood, either unsorted or a sorted T cell fraction (not recorded which). Receptor source: a human donor who was either an allogeneic HSCT recipient or a stem cell or donor lymphocyte infusion donor (not recorded which). It is not recorded whose cells these are; they may come from a transplant donor.

This clonotype was picked up a small number of times. This chain connects TRBV29-1 to TRBJ1-2; TRBD1 aligns across 7 bases. The germline V gene has CDR1 SQVTM and CDR2 ANQGSEA. The CDR3 runs to 17 residues. Trimming took 2 bases from V and 3 from J; bases not matched to a gene: 15. As DNA, the CDR3 is TGCAGCGTTGAAAACGACAGGGCATCATCCTTGGACTATGGCTACACCTTC. Translated, it gives CSVENDRASSLDYGYTF.

Only a few counts were recorded for this clonotype. The chain carries TRBV24-1 and TRBJ2-3, with no clear D. CDR1 KGHDR and CDR2 SFDVKD come from the germline V gene. Trimming stripped 3 bases from V and 1 base from J, with 4 bases between. The CDR3 runs 13 residues. The CDR3 spells CATSDDRTDTQYF. The CDR3 nucleotides are TGTGCCACCAGTGATGATCGCACAGATACGCAGTATTTT.

The rearrangement joins TRBV6-5 to TRBJ2-1, with a tentative D call TRBD1 (5 bases). With 6 bases removed from V and 9 bases from J, the gap between germline ends came to 12 bases. Germline V gives CDR1 MNHEY, CDR2 SVGAGI. CDR3 size: 12 residues. Here the CDR3 reads CASRRQGFEQFF. The CDR3 bases are TGTGCCAGCAGACGTCAGGGCTTTGAGCAGTTCTTC.

This clonotype was picked up a small number of times. The chain has TRBV30 and TRBJ2-2; D not resolved. V was clipped by 0 bases and J by 3 bases, with 5 bases between them. The CDR3 runs 13 residues. CDR1 is GTSNPN, CDR2 SVGIG, per germline (reference sequence). This CDR3 reads CAWSVSYTGELFF. The CDR3 region has the DNA TGTGCCTGGAGTGTCTCTTACACCGGGGAGCTGTTTTTT.

This clonotype occurred a few times. The chain combines TRBV20-1 with TRBJ2-7; a weak D match, TRBD1 (6 bases). Trimming took 6 bases from V and 2 from J, leaving 14 bases between them. Germline V gives CDR1 DFQATT, CDR2 SNEGSKA (reference sequence). The length of the CDR3 is 13 residues. The CDR3 loop is CSAGQSPPYEQYF. CDR3 bases: TGCAGTGCAGGACAGTCTCCCCCCTACGAGCAGTACTTC.

The genes are TRBV4-1 and TRBJ2-1; 9 bases line up with TRBD2. Germline CDR1 is MGHRA and CDR2 is YSYEKL. The CDR3 covers 15 residues. Trimming removed 1 base from V and 7 bases from J; junction bases left unmatched: 5. In DNA form, the CDR3 reads TGCGCCAGCAGCCAAGCCAGCGGGAGGACGAATGAGCAGTTCTTC. This encodes CASSQASGRTNEQFF.

The chain links TRBV12-3 or TRBV12-4 to TRBJ1-2; a possible D gene is TRBD1 (6 bases). V was trimmed by 2 bases and J by 5 bases, leaving 15 bases between them. The CDR3 consists of 15 residues. The CDR3 nucleotides read TGTGCCAGCAGTTTAAAGGGACATCTGGGGTATGGCTACACCTTC. Translating it yields CASSLKGHLGYGYTF.

This clonotype was counted a few times. The genes are TRBV20-1 and TRBJ2-7; D could derive from TRBD1 or TRBD2 (5 bases each). From germline, CDR1 is DFQATT and CDR2 SNEGSKA (reference sequence). The CDR3 loop spans 15 amino acids. V lost 2 bases and J lost 8, with 22 bases in between. The CDR3 reads CSARMRGLAGAQQYF. The CDR3 nucleotides read TGCAGTGCTAGAATGAGAGGGCTAGCTGGGGCACAGCAGTACTTC.

This clonotype was detected only a few times. The V call is TRBV9, the J call TRBJ2-1, with 9 bases that match TRBD2. J gave up 5 bases and V 2 bases, and 2 bases lay outside the gene matches. This CDR3 is 14 amino acids long. Germline CDR1 SGDLS, CDR2 YYNGEE. CDR3 in amino acids: CASSVSSGNNEQFF. The CDR3 bases are TGTGCCAGCAGCGTGTCTAGCGGGAACAATGAGCAGTTCTTC.

Only a few counts were recorded for this clonotype. The rearrangement joins TRBV19 to TRBJ2-7, with TRBD2 matching over 8 bases. The germline CDR1 and CDR2 sequences are LNHDA and SQIVND (reference sequence). V dropped 5 bases and J dropped 0; count of bases not matched to a gene: 9. CDR3 length: 16 amino acids. CDR3: CASSPKNAGGSYEQYF. Written as DNA, the CDR3 is TGTGCCAGTAGTCCGAAAAATGCGGGAGGCTCCTACGAGCAGTACTTC. The whole variable domain, filled in from reference TRBV19 and TRBJ2-7, reads DGGITQSPKYLFRKEGQNVTLSCEQNLNHDAMYWYRQDPGQGLRLIYYSQIVNDFQKGDIAEGYSVSREKKESFPLTVTSAQKNPTAFYLCASSPKNAGGSYEQYFGPGTRLTVT.

This clonotype was seen a few times. Sequence at one end of the junction differs from germline and may be a read error. The chain recombines TRBV7-7 with TRBJ2-3, with 9 bases matching TRBD1. Germline V gene sequence: CDR1 SSHAT, CDR2 FNYEAQ (reference sequence). The CDR3 runs to 13 residues. The CDR3 loop reads CASSWDRESTQYF. The CDR3 DNA sequence: TGTGCTAGCAGCTGGGACAGGGAGAGTACGCAGTATTTT.

This clonotype appeared a few times. This chain links TRBV10-3 with TRBJ2-1; 11 positions match TRBD2. This CDR3 has 16 amino acids. V lost 4 bases to trimming and J lost 4 bases; unmatched junction nucleotides: 6. Germline-derived CDR1 and CDR2 are ENHRY and SYGVKD. DNA for the CDR3: TGTGCCATCAGTGGGTCTAGCGGGGGGCCATACAATGAGCAGTTCTTC. Its translation: CAISGSSGGPYNEQFF.

This clonotype turned up a few times. The rearrangement links TRBV7-8 to TRBJ2-1, with D unclear. The CDR3 spans 12 residues. Per germline, CDR1 SGHVS and CDR2 FQNEAQ. Between the trimmed V and J ends, which lost 7 bases and 7 bases, there was a span of 11 bases. CDR3 DNA sequence: TGTGCCAGCATGGCCCCGTGGAATGAGCAGTTCTTC. Residues: CASMAPWNEQFF.

This clonotype showed up just a few times. As DNA, the CDR3 is TGTGCCAGCAGTTTCTTCAACACCGGGGAGCTGTTTTTT. Protein: CASSFFNTGELFF. The gene calls are TRBV27 and TRBJ2-2; D remains ambiguous. This CDR3 is 13 amino acids long. Germline V gives CDR1 MNHEY, CDR2 SMNVEV (reference sequence). The V end lost 3 bases, the J end lost 2 bases, and 4 bases lay between the germline ends.

This clonotype was counted a few times. V usage is TRBV9 and J usage is TRBJ2-7, with D hard to call. Germline values: CDR1 SGDLS, CDR2 YYNGEE. The CDR3 has 16 residues. V was pared by 3 bases and J by 1 base, with 17 bases between. The CDR3 reads CASSASGLDVSYEQYF. The DNA for the CDR3 is TGTGCCAGCAGCGCCAGTGGGTTAGATGTGTCCTACGAGCAGTACTTC. Combining the CDR3 with reference TRBV9 and TRBJ2-7 gives the whole variable domain DSGVTQTPKHLITATGQRVTLRCSPRSGDLSVYWYQQSLDQGLQFLIQYYNGEERAKGNILERFSAQQFPDLHSELNLSSLELGDSALYFCASSASGLDVSYEQYFGPGTRLTVT.

The J gene is TRBJ2-5, the V gene TRBV7-2, with 9 bases lining up with TRBD2. After removal of 5 bases from V and 1 base from J, the junction contained 8 bases not matched to a gene. This CDR3 spans 16 amino acids. Germline values: CDR1 SGHTA, CDR2 FQGNSA. CDR3: CASSPQGRGGQETQYF. In nucleotides, the CDR3 is TGTGCCAGCAGCCCTCAGGGGCGGGGGGGCCAAGAGACCCAGTACTTC.